A single sample is the source of the 9 T cell receptor beta chains below, sequenced in a study of T cells after yellow fever vaccination. TCRdb re-derived calls from the 5' RACE reads in MiXCR, one entry per CDR3 protein. The repertoire has 500,000 to 650,000 distinct CDR3 sequences, 10% to 15% of them found once; the top ten carry about 15%. Sequenced material: PBMCs, taken on the day of the yellow fever booster vaccination. The receptors come from a man younger than 40 who received the YFV17D yellow fever vaccine.

This clonotype was found many times. V and J are TRBV5-6 and TRBJ2-1; 7 bases map to TRBD2. V lost 0 bases to trimming and J lost 7 bases; unmatched junction nucleotides: 10. Germline CDR1 is SGHDT and CDR2 is YYEEEE. The CDR3 length is 16 residues. In nucleotides, the CDR3 is TGTGCCAGCAGCTTGGAGGGCGGGAGTAGTTTTAATGAGCAGTTCTTC. As protein: CASSLEGGSSFNEQFF.

CDR3 sequence: CASSSLSYNEQFF. The CDR3, as DNA: TGTGCCAGCAGTTCGTTATCCTACAATGAGCAGTTCTTC. J is TRBJ2-1 and V is TRBV27; D not resolved. The CDR3 has 13 amino acids. Trimming took off 4 bases at V and 1 base at J, with 5 bases between the two ends. CDR1 and CDR2 (germline): MNHEY, SMNVEV (reference sequence).

This clonotype was seen many times. The chain is built from TRBV3-1 and TRBJ1-3; tentatively, D is TRBD1 (6 bases). Germline lookup yields CDR1 LGHDT and CDR2 YNNKEL (reference sequence). V lost 2 bases to trimming and J lost 3 bases, with 14 bases between them. The CDR3 sequence is 16 residues long. CDR3 region: CASSQTTQGVGNTIYF. CDR3 bases: TGTGCCAGCAGCCAAACGACACAGGGTGTTGGAAACACCATATATTTT.

The V and J genes are TRBV18 and TRBJ2-3; 7 nucleotides match TRBD2. The germline V gene encodes CDR1 KGHSH and CDR2 LQKENI. With V trimmed by 3 bases and J by 0 bases, 6 bases remained unmatched. CDR3 size: 16 residues. CDR3 nucleotide sequence: TGTGCCAGCTCACCGCCGACTAGCTCTAGCACAGATACGCAGTATTTT. It specifies CASSPPTSSSTDTQYF.

This clonotype has more than one count but fewer than ten. This chain uses TRBV6-6 with TRBJ1-1, with D uncertain. The CDR3 loop spans 13 amino acids. Germline assignment: CDR1 MNHNY and CDR2 SVGAGI (reference sequence). Trimming cost V 0 bases and J 4 bases, with 6 bases left between them. CDR3 nucleotide sequence: TGTGCCAGCAGTTACTCGATAGGCACTGAAGCTTTCTTT. It translates to CASSYSIGTEAFF.

There are many counts of this clonotype. Its ends do not fully match the called genes, so a read error is possible. CDR3: CASSLGTGPYEQYF. The CDR3 bases are TGTGCCAGCAGCTTAGGTACAGGGCCCTACGAGCAGTACTTC. The chain employs TRBV12-3 or TRBV12-4 and TRBJ2-7; perhaps TRBD1 as D (6 bases). The CDR3 has 14 amino acids.

The chain has TRBV6-1 and TRBJ2-1; D might be TRBD1 or TRBD2, each matching 6 bases. The V end was cut by 6 bases, the J end by 9 bases, with 21 bases between. The CDR3 consists of 15 residues. CDR1 is MNHNS and CDR2 is SASEGT in the germline V gene. In DNA form, the CDR3 reads TGTGCCAGCAGCAACCTAGCCCGGGGGCTCGGTGAGCAGTTCTTC. Its translation: CASSNLARGLGEQFF.

This clonotype was counted between two and nine times. Possible read error: a much larger clone is one base away. This chain uses TRBV25-1 with TRBJ2-2, with 7 nucleotides matching TRBD1. The V gene's germline CDR1 is MGHDK and CDR2 SYGVNS. The V segment lost 6 bases and the J segment 0 bases; nucleotides outside the gene matches: 1. The CDR3 loop spans 14 amino acids. In DNA form, the CDR3 reads TGTGCCAGCAGGGGACAGCCGAACACCGGGGAGCTGTTTTTT. Its protein is CASRGQPNTGELFF.

The chain links TRBV7-2 to TRBJ1-4; no clear D gene. The V and J ends lost 3 bases and 0 bases respectively, with 11 bases between them. Germline-derived CDR1 and CDR2 are SGHTA and FQGNSA. The CDR3 has 16 residues. CDR3 region: CASSLRLAATNEKLFF. The CDR3, as DNA: TGTGCCAGCAGCTTGCGATTGGCAGCAACTAATGAAAAACTGTTTTTT.